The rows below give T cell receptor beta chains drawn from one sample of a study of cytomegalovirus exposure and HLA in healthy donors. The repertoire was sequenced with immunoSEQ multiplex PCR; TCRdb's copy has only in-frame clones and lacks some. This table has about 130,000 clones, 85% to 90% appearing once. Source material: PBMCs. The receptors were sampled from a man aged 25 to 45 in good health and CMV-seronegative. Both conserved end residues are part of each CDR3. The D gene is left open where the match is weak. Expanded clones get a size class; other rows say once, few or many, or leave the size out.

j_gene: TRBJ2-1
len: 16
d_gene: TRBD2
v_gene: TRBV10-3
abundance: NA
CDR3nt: TGTGCCATCAGTGAAGGGACTAGCGGGAGCTACAATGAGCAGTTCTTC
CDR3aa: CAISEGTSGSYNEQFF

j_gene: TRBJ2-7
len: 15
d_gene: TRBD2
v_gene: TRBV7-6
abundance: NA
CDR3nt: TGTGCCAGCAGCTTAGCGATTAGCGGGACCCCTGGGCAGTACTTC
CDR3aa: CASSLAISGTPGQYF

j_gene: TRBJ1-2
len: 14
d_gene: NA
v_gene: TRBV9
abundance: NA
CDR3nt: TGTGCCAGCAGCCCCCCCGAGGATCCGAATGGCTACACCTTC
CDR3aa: CASSPPEDPNGYTF

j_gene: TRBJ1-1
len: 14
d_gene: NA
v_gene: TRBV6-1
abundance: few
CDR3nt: TGTGCCAGCAGTGAAAGGAGGGTTAGCACTGAAGCTTTCTTT
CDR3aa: CASSERRVSTEAFF

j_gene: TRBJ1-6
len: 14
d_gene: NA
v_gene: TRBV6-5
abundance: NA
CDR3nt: TGTGCCAGCAGTGGAGGTGGCCCCAATTCACCCCTCCACTTT
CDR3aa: CASSGGGPNSPLHF

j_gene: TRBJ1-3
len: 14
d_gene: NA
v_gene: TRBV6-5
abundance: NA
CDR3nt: TGTGCCCAACACGGAAGGGGAGGAGGAAACACCATATATTTT
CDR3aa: CAQHGRGGGNTIYF

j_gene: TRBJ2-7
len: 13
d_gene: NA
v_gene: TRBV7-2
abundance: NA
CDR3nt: TGTGCCAGCACCGCGGGCCGCCTTTACGAGCAGTACTTC
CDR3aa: CASTAGRLYEQYF

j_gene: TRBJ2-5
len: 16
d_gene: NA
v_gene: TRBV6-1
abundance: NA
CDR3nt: TGTGCCAGCAGTGAAATTGGGGGGGGCCAACAAGAGACCCAGTACTTC
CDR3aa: CASSEIGGGQQETQYF

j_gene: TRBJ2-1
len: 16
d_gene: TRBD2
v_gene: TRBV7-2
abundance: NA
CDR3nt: TGTGCCAGCAGCTTACGACTAGCGGAGGGGTACAATGAGCAGTTCTTC
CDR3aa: CASSLRLAEGYNEQFF

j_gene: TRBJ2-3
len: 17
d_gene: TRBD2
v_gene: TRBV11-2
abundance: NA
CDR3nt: TGTGCCAGCAGCTTCGGACTAGCGGGTGTGAACACAGATACGCAGTATTTT
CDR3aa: CASSFGLAGVNTDTQYF

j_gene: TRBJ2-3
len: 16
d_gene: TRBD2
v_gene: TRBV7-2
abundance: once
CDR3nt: TGTGCCAGCAGCTTAGTAGGCGGGAGTCACGCAGATACGCAGTATTTT
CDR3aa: CASSLVGGSHADTQYF

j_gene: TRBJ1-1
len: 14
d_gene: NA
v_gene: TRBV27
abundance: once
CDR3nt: TGTGCCAGCATCAAAGGGCAGGGCAACACTGAAGCTTTCTTT
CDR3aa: CASIKGQGNTEAFF

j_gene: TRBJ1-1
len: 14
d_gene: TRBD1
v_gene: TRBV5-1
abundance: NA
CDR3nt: TGCGCCAGCAGCTTGGGACAGGGTTTGGCTGAAGCTTTCTTT
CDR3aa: CASSLGQGLAEAFF

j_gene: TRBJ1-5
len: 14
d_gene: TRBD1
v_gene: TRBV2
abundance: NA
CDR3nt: TGTGCCAGCAGTGGGACAGGGAAGAATCAGCCCCAGCATTTT
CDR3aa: CASSGTGKNQPQHF

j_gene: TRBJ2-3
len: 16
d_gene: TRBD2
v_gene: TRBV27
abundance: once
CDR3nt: TGTGCCAGCAGCACGGATTCTAGCGGAAGCACAGATACGCAGTATTTT
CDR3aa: CASSTDSSGSTDTQYF

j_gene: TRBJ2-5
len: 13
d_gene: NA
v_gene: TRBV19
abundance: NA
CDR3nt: TGTGCCAGTAGTCCCCTCTCCGGAGAGACCCAGTACTTC
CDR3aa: CASSPLSGETQYF

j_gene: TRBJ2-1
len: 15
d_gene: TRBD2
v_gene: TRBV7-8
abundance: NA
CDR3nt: TGTGCCAGCAGCTACGTAGCGGGGGGAGACAATGAGCAGTTCTTC
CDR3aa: CASSYVAGGDNEQFF

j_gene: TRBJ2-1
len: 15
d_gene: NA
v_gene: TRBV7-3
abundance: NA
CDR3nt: TGTGCCAGCAGCAAGGGGCAGAACCTACAGAATGAGCAGTTCTTC
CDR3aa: CASSKGQNLQNEQFF

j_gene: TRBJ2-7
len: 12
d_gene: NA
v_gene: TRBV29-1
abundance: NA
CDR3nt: TGCAGCGCCTCCAGGGGACCCTACGAGCAGTACTTC
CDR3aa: CSASRGPYEQYF

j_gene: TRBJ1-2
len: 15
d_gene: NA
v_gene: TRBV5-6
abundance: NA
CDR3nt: TGTGCCAGCAGCTTGGTTGGCAGGGAAAACTATGGCTACACCTTC
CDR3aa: CASSLVGRENYGYTF

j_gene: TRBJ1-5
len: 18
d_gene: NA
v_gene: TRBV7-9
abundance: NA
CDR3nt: TGTGCCAGCAGCTTCGACGTCTTGGACACCTTTGGGGAACAGCCCCAGCATTTT
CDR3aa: CASSFDVLDTFGEQPQHF

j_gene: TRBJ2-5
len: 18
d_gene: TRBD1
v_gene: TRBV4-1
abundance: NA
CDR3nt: TGCGCCAGCAGCCAACTCCGGAGGGCACAGGGGGAACGGGAGACCCAGTACTTC
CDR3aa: CASSQLRRAQGERETQYF

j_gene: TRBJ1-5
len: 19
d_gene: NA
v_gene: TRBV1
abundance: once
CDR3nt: TGCACCAGCCCTTTTTCGACTGGCAAGAAGTGGCAGGGGGTTCAGCCCCAGCATTTT
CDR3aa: CTSPFSTGKKWQGVQPQHF

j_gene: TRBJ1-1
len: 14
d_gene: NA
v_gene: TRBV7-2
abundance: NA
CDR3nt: TGTGCCAGCAGGACGGACAGACTCAACACTGAAGCTTTCTTT
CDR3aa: CASRTDRLNTEAFF

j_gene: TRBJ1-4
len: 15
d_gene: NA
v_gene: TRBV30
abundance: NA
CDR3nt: TGTGCCGGTACTCCGACAGGTGGGCCTAATGAAAAACTGTTTTTT
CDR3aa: CAGTPTGGPNEKLFF

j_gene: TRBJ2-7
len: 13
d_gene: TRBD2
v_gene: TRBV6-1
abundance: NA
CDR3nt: TGTGCCAGCAGAGGACTAGCGGCATACGAGCAGTACTTC
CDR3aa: CASRGLAAYEQYF

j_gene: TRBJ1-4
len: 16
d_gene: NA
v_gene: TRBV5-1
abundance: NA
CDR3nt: TGCGCCAGCAGCAATTATCAGCGCGCCCAGAATGAAAAACTGTTTTTT
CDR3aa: CASSNYQRAQNEKLFF

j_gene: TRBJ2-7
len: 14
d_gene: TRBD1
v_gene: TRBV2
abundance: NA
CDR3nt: TGTGCCTCCTCGCCACCGGGACAGGGGGACGAGCAGTACTTC
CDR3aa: CASSPPGQGDEQYF

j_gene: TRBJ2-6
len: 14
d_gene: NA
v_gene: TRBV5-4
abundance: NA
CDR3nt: TGTGCCAGCAGCTCGCCAGCTGGGGCCAACGTCCTGACTTTC
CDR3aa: CASSSPAGANVLTF

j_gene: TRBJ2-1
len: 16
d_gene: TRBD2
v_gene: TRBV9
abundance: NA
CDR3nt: TGTGCCAGCAGCGTAGGAAGCGGGAGGGCCTACAATGAGCAGTTCTTC
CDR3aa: CASSVGSGRAYNEQFF

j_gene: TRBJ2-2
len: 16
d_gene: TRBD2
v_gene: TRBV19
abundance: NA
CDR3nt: TGTGCCAGTATAACTAGCGGGAGCTTCAACACCGGGGAGCTGTTTTTT
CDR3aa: CASITSGSFNTGELFF

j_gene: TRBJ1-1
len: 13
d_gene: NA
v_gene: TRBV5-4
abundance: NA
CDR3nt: TGTGCCAGCAGCGGGGGGGTGAACACTGAAGCTTTCTTT
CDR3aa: CASSGGVNTEAFF

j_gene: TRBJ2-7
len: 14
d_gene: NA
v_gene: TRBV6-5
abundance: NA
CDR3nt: TGTGCCAGCAGAATGCGGGACAGAGCCTACGAGCAGTACTTC
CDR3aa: CASRMRDRAYEQYF

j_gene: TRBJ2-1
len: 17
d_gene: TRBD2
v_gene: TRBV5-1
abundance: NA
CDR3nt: TGCGCCAGCAGCTTGCCGAAACTAGCGGGACCCTACAATGAGCAGTTCTTC
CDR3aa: CASSLPKLAGPYNEQFF

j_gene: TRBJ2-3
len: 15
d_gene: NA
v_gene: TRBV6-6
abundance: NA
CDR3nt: TGTGCCAGCAGTTACCGCCCAGCGGACACAGATACGCAGTATTTT
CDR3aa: CASSYRPADTDTQYF

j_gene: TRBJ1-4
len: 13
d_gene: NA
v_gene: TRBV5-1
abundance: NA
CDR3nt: TGCGCCAGCAGCTTGGTTATGAATGAAAAACTGTTTTTT
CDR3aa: CASSLVMNEKLFF

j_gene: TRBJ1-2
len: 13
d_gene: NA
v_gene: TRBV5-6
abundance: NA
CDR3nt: TGTGCCAGCAGCGAGGACAGTGACTATGGCTACACCTTC
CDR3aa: CASSEDSDYGYTF

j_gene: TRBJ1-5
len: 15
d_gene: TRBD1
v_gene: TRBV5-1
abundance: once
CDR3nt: TGCGCCAGCAGCTTGGACGGGACAGGGAACCGGCCCCAGCATTTT
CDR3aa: CASSLDGTGNRPQHF

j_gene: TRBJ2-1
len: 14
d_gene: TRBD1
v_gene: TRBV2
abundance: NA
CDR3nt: TGTGCCGGCCACCGGGACAGGGGGCGGGTTGAGCAGTTCTTC
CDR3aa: CAGHRDRGRVEQFF

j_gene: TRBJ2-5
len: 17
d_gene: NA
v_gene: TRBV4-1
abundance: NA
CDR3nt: TGCGCCAGCAGCCAAGATCGCGCGGGGTGGGGTGGAGAGACCCAGTACTTC
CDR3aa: CASSQDRAGWGGETQYF

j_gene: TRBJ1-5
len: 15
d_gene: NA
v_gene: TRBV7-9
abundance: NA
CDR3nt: TGTGCCAGCAGCTTAGCCGGAGATAGCAATCAGCCCCAGCATTTT
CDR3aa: CASSLAGDSNQPQHF

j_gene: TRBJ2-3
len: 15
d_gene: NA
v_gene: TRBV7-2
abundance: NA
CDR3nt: TGTGCCAGCAGCTTAGGGTCCGGTCGGGCAGATACGCAGTATTTT
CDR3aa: CASSLGSGRADTQYF

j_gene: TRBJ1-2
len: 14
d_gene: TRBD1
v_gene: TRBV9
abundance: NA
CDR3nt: TGTGCCAGCAGCGTAGCACAGGGGATTCGTGGCTACACCTTC
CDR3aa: CASSVAQGIRGYTF

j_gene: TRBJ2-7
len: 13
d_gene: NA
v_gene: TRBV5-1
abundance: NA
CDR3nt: TGCGCCAGCAGCTTGGTTTTAGCCTACGAGCAGTACTTC
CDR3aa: CASSLVLAYEQYF

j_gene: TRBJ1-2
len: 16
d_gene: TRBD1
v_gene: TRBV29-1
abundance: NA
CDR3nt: TGCAGCGTCCCCACCCTCGAGCCAGGGGGTAACTATGGCTACACCTTC
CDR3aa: CSVPTLEPGGNYGYTF

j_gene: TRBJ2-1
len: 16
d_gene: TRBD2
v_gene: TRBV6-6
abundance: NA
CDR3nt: TGTGCCAGCAGTTACTCACTAGCGGGAGGTTACAATGAGCAGTTCTTC
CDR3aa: CASSYSLAGGYNEQFF

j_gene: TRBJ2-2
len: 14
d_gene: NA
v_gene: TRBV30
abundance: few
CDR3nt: TGTGCCTGGGCTACAGGGATTGGAACCGGGGAGCTGTTTTTT
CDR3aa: CAWATGIGTGELFF

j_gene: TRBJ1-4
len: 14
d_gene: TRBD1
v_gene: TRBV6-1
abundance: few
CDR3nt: TGTGCCAGCAGTGGGACAGGGTCGCGGGAAAAACTGTTTTTT
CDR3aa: CASSGTGSREKLFF

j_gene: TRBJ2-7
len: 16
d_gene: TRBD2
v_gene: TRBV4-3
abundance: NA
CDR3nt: TGCGCCAGCAGCCACGGGACTAGCGGGAGAAGCAACGAGCAGTACTTC
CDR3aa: CASSHGTSGRSNEQYF

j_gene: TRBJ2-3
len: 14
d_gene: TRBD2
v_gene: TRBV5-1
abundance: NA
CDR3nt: TGCGCCAGCAGCTTGGTAGCGGGAAGGGATACGCAGTATTTT
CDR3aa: CASSLVAGRDTQYF

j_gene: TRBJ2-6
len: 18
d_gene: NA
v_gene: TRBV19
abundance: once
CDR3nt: TGTGCCAGTAAATTCTCCGAGAGACAGTCGTCTGGGGCCAACGTCCTGACTTTC
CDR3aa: CASKFSERQSSGANVLTF

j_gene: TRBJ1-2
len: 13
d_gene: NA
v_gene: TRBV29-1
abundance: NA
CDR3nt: TGCAGCGTTGACGGACAGCGAGAATATGGCTACACCTTC
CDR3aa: CSVDGQREYGYTF